These 27 T cell receptor beta chains were sequenced from one sample in a study of T cells expressing NK-cell markers. TCRdb re-called the 5' RACE reads and catalogs CDR3 proteins one per entry, DNA excluded. The sample holds approximately 440,000 distinct CDR3 sequences. Sequenced sample: blood T cells: a sorted CD56 or NKG2C T cell subset, CD4+ or CD8+ T cells, or bulk PBMC T cells (not recorded which). All receptors derive from a woman between 50 and 59 years old in good health.

The gene calls are TRBV24-1 and TRBJ1-5; TCRdb gives TRBD1 as the D gene, but with no DNA this cannot be confirmed. The CDR3 sequence is 15 residues long. The germline V gene encodes CDR1 KGHDR and CDR2 SFDVKD. The CDR3 sequence: CATSDPQGADQPQHF.

The chain carries TRBV18 and TRBJ2-3; there is no DNA to check the TCRdb D call of TRBD2. CDR1 is KGHSH, CDR2 LQKENI, per germline. This CDR3 has 16 amino acids. CDR3 sequence reads: CASSPLSASGTDTQYF.

This chain uses TRBV24-1 with TRBJ2-7. The CDR3 spans 15 residues. Germline V CDR1 and CDR2: KGHDR, SFDVKD. CDR3 loop: CATSDQVGGTYEQYF.

The chain joins TRBV10-3 to TRBJ1-5; there is no DNA to check the TCRdb D call of TRBD1. In germline, CDR1 is ENHRY, CDR2 SYGVKD. The CDR3 runs to 14 residues. CDR3 residues: CAISITGDNQPQHF.

V is TRBV29-1 and J is TRBJ1-2. This CDR3 has 13 residues. CDR1 and CDR2 from the germline V gene are SQVTM and ANQGSEA. This CDR3 is CSVERWRGYGYTF. Complete variable domain (other parts from reference TRBV29-1 and TRBJ1-2): SAVISQKPSRDICQRGTSLTIQCQVDSQVTMMFWYRQQPGQSLTLIATANQGSEATYESGFVIDKFPISRPNLTFSTLTVSNMSPEDSSIYLCSVERWRGYGYTFGSGTRLTVV.

The V gene is TRBV3-1, the J gene TRBJ2-3; checking the TCRdb D call of TRBD1 is not possible without DNA. Germline values: CDR1 LGHDT, CDR2 YNNKEL (reference sequence). The CDR3 covers 17 residues. The CDR3: CASSQDVASGDHTTQYF.

The rearrangement joins TRBV7-9 to TRBJ1-2; as DNA is missing, the TRBD1 call by TCRdb cannot be tested. Germline CDR1 SEHNR, CDR2 FQNEAQ (reference sequence). CDR3 length: 14 residues. CDR3 in amino acids: CASSFVGDGGGYTF.

This chain joins TRBV11-2 and TRBJ1-1. The germline CDR1 and CDR2 sequences are SGHAT and FQNNGV. The CDR3 runs 13 residues. CDR3 loop: CASSPDGGLEAFF. The whole variable domain, remainder taken from reference TRBV11-2 and TRBJ1-1, is EAGVAQSPRYKIIEKRQSVAFWCNPISGHATLYWYQQILGQGPKLLIQFQNNGVVDDSQLPKDRFSAERLKGVDSTLKIQPAKLEDSAVYLCASSPDGGLEAFFGQGTRLTVV.

The gene calls are TRBV18 and TRBJ2-1. This CDR3 contains 15 residues. Germline assignment: CDR1 KGHSH and CDR2 LQKENI. The CDR3 here is CASSPGVAQYNEQFF.

The chain joins TRBV29-1 to TRBJ2-3; TCRdb calls TRBD2, which cannot be checked without DNA. Germline lookup yields CDR1 SQVTM and CDR2 ANQGSEA. This CDR3 has 12 amino acids. The CDR3 spells CSASKGLYTQYF.

V is TRBV9 and J is TRBJ2-3; the D call of TRBD2 rests on TCRdb alone, since no DNA is present to check it. The CDR3 spans 14 residues. In germline, CDR1 is SGDLS, CDR2 YYNGEE. The CDR3 here is CASSVGGRAETQYF.

The J gene is TRBJ1-2, the V gene TRBV28; TCRdb names TRBD1, which stays unverified in the absence of DNA. Germline V lookup: CDR1 MDHEN, CDR2 SYDVKM. The CDR3 totals 12 residues. CDR3 sequence reads: CASSPPYIGYTF.

The rearrangement links TRBV4-1 to TRBJ1-1. The CDR3 is 17 residues long. Germline CDR1 is MGHRA and CDR2 is YSYEKL. The CDR3 region is CASSQVLEESVNTEAFF.

The V call is TRBV5-1, the J call TRBJ2-5; lacking DNA, the TRBD2 call made by TCRdb goes unchecked. The CDR3 spans 14 residues. Germline CDR1 and CDR2: SGHRS and YFSETQ. CDR3 protein: CASSSKTSYGTQYF.

V and J are TRBV12-3 or TRBV12-4 and TRBJ1-6. This CDR3 has 14 residues. This chain's CDR3 is CASSLAQGISPLHF.

The V gene is TRBV19, the J gene TRBJ2-1; the D call of TRBD2 rests on TCRdb alone, since no DNA is present to check it. Germline CDR1 is LNHDA and CDR2 is SQIVND (reference sequence). This CDR3 is 15 amino acids long. CDR3 residues: CASSMASGLYNEQFF. Variable domain in full (rest from reference TRBV19 and TRBJ2-1): DGGITQSPKYLFRKEGQNVTLSCEQNLNHDAMYWYRQDPGQGLRLIYYSQIVNDFQKGDIAEGYSVSREKKESFPLTVTSAQKNPTAFYLCASSMASGLYNEQFFGPGTRLTVL.

The chain links TRBV6-5 to TRBJ2-5; TCRdb selects TRBD1, and the lack of DNA leaves this call unchecked. From germline, CDR1 is MNHEY and CDR2 SVGAGI. The CDR3 length is 14 residues. CDR3 region: CASTWGQNQETQYF.

The V and J genes are TRBV12-3 or TRBV12-4 and TRBJ1-2; TCRdb's D call of TRBD1 is untestable without DNA. This CDR3 is built from 15 residues. CDR3 loop: CASRPLTGSGYGYTF.

The chain recombines TRBV15 with TRBJ2-2; as DNA is missing, the TRBD1 call by TCRdb cannot be tested. Germline V gives CDR1 LNHNV, CDR2 YYDKDF (reference sequence). The length of the CDR3 is 15 residues. This chain's CDR3 is CATKGTGKGSGELFF.

The rearrangement links TRBV20-1 to TRBJ2-3; TCRdb designates TRBD2, a call that cannot be tested without DNA. The V gene's germline CDR1 is DFQATT and CDR2 SNEGSKA (reference sequence). The CDR3 spans 15 residues. CDR3 amino acids: CSAWGGGFVTDTQYF.

This chain connects TRBV7-2 to TRBJ1-5; as DNA is missing, the TRBD1 call by TCRdb cannot be tested. Germline lookup yields CDR1 SGHTA and CDR2 FQGNSA. This CDR3 region has 14 residues. Here the CDR3 reads CASSFRDTNQPQHF.

This rearrangement joins TRBV20-1 to TRBJ2-5; TCRdb proposes TRBD2, but this gene call is untestable without DNA. This CDR3 comprises 14 residues. Germline CDR1 is DFQATT and CDR2 is SNEGSKA (reference sequence). The CDR3 reads CSARGGVGRETQYF.

V is TRBV11-2 and J is TRBJ2-1; TCRdb calls TRBD2, which cannot be checked without DNA. The CDR3 is 17 amino acids. The V gene's germline CDR1 is SGHAT and CDR2 FQNNGV. The CDR3 loop is CASSLVGTLPPPREQFF. Supplemented by reference TRBV11-2 and TRBJ2-1, the full variable domain reads EAGVAQSPRYKIIEKRQSVAFWCNPISGHATLYWYQQILGQGPKLLIQFQNNGVVDDSQLPKDRFSAERLKGVDSTLKIQPAKLEDSAVYLCASSLVGTLPPPREQFFGPGTRLTVL.

The rearrangement joins TRBV19 to TRBJ2-4; TCRdb gives TRBD1 as the D gene, but with no DNA this cannot be confirmed. Germline assignment: CDR1 LNHDA and CDR2 SQIVND (reference sequence). CDR3 length: 14 amino acids. The CDR3 sequence: CASSSGQGYPIQYF.

The chain combines TRBV5-1 with TRBJ1-3. This CDR3 contains 13 residues. Looked up from germline, CDR1 is SGHRS and CDR2 is YFSETQ. Here the CDR3 reads CASSVTTGNTIYF.

V and J are TRBV5-1 and TRBJ2-2; no DNA is available, so the TRBD2 call from TCRdb remains unchecked. The length of the CDR3 is 20 residues. In germline, CDR1 is SGHRS, CDR2 YFSETQ. Here the CDR3 reads CASSLANRVAGGINTGELFF.

This chain uses TRBV5-1 with TRBJ2-2; lacking DNA, the TRBD2 call made by TCRdb goes unchecked. Germline loops: CDR1 SGHRS, CDR2 YFSETQ. This CDR3 region has 16 residues. CDR3 sequence reads: CASSLGLAGTTGELFF.